Shown below are 20 T cell receptor beta chains from a single sample sequenced in a study of T-cell reconstitution after alpha-beta-depleted transplantation in children. Molecular barcoding with unique molecular identifiers was used for the TCRbeta library. TCRdb recomputed calls from the PCR reads with MiXCR, one row per CDR3 protein. The data hold hundreds of thousands of distinct CDR3 sequences, with around 13% observed a single time. Sequenced here: PBMCs, sampled before TCRalphabeta/CD19-depleted stem cell transplant. The receptors were sampled from a girl aged 2-10 years with congenital amegakaryocytic thrombocytopenia, due to receive a stem cell transplant.

This clonotype was counted many times. CDR3 amino acids: CASSQDGDNTPYNEQFF. CDR3 in DNA: TGCGCCAGCAGCCAAGACGGAGATAATACCCCCTACAATGAGCAGTTCTTC. V and J are TRBV5-1 and TRBJ2-1; D ambiguous. Trimming stripped 4 bases from V and 2 bases from J, with 19 bases between. The CDR3 covers 17 residues. CDR1 is SGHRS and CDR2 is YFSETQ in the germline V gene.

This clonotype was seen at least ten times. The chain couples TRBV10-3 to TRBJ2-1; 12 bases are a match to TRBD2. The CDR3 covers 17 residues. Germline V gene data show CDR1 as ENHRY and CDR2 as SYGVKD. V trimming: 7 bases; J trimming: 1 base; junction bases outside the gene matches: 8. CDR3 in amino acids: CAITGTSGYGSYNEQFF. The CDR3 nucleotides are TGTGCCATCACGGGGACTAGCGGGTATGGGTCCTACAATGAGCAGTTCTTC.

This clonotype was found many times. V usage is TRBV6-5 and J usage is TRBJ1-4; possible D gene TRBD1, 6 bases. The germline CDR1 and CDR2 sequences are MNHEY and SVGAGI. V gave up 0 bases and J gave up 8 bases, with 7 bases separating them. CDR3 length equals 13 residues. The CDR3 region is CASSYSGHEKLFF. DNA for the CDR3: TGTGCCAGCAGTTACTCGGGACACGAAAAACTGTTTTTT.

This clonotype was seen repeatedly, ten times or more. This chain joins TRBV27 and TRBJ1-1; D gene uncertain. CDR3 length: 12 residues. CDR1 and CDR2 from the germline V gene are MNHEY and SMNVEV (reference sequence). Trimming removed 8 bases at V and 0 bases at J, with 7 bases between. The CDR3 spells CASGYMNTEAFF. In nucleotides, the CDR3 is TGTGCCAGCGGGTACATGAACACTGAAGCTTTCTTT.

This clonotype was seen many times. This chain joins TRBV5-1 and TRBJ2-1, with 7 bases fitting TRBD2. Germline assignment: CDR1 SGHRS and CDR2 YFSETQ. Unmatched junction bases numbered 8, after V lost 4 bases and J lost 4 bases. The CDR3 extends over 15 amino acids. CDR3 DNA sequence: TGCGCCAGCAGCGGGGCTAGCGGCCCATACAATGAGCAGTTCTTC. It specifies CASSGASGPYNEQFF.

The chain links TRBV6-5 to TRBJ2-7; unclear D gene. V dropped 6 bases and J dropped 6 bases, with 9 bases sitting between them. This CDR3 has 11 amino acids. From germline, CDR1 is MNHEY and CDR2 SVGAGI. DNA for the CDR3: TGTGCCAGCAGGACCTCTGGCGAGCAGTACTTC. This gives the protein CASRTSGEQYF.

The V gene is TRBV12-3 or TRBV12-4, the J gene TRBJ2-1; tentatively, D is TRBD1 or TRBD2 (6 bases each). This CDR3 region has 12 residues. Trimming shortened V by 7 bases and J by 8 bases, and 12 bases separated the two germline ends. The CDR3 here is CASTPGGDEQFF. CDR3 DNA: TGTGCCAGCACCCCCGGGGGCGATGAGCAGTTCTTC.

Many counts were recorded for this clonotype. This CDR3 is CSARDLAPTGELFF. The CDR3 DNA reads as TGCAGTGCTAGAGATCTGGCCCCCACCGGGGAGCTGTTTTTT. This rearrangement joins TRBV20-1 to TRBJ2-2, with no clear D. CDR3 length equals 14 residues. The germline CDR1 and CDR2 sequences are DFQATT and SNEGSKA (reference sequence). Trimming stripped 0 bases from V and 4 bases from J, with 9 bases between.

This clonotype occurred a few times. V gene TRBV7-9 combines with J gene TRBJ2-5, with D tentatively TRBD1 (6 bases). CDR1 SEHNR and CDR2 FQNEAQ come from the germline V gene (reference sequence). V was trimmed by 5 bases and J by 3 bases, leaving 16 bases between them. The CDR3 sequence is 15 residues long. In nucleotides, the CDR3 is TGTGCCAGCAGCCCGACCTACAGGGAAGAAGAGACCCAGTACTTC. This sequence encodes CASSPTYREEETQYF.

This clonotype was detected a few times. CDR3 sequence reads: CASSTDRGRANEKLFF. The CDR3 DNA reads TGCGCCAGCAGCACCGACAGGGGTAGAGCTAATGAAAAACTGTTTTTT. This sequence joins TRBV5-1 and TRBJ1-4; TRBD1 agrees at 8 bases. J was trimmed by 3 bases and V by 4 bases; bases with no gene match: 8. Looked up from germline, CDR1 is SGHRS and CDR2 is YFSETQ. There are 16 residues in the CDR3.

The chain couples TRBV25-1 to TRBJ2-7, with no clear D. Trimming took 1 base from V and 5 from J, leaving 6 bases between them. The germline V gene encodes CDR1 MGHDK and CDR2 SYGVNS. The CDR3 has 12 residues. The CDR3 spells CASSEWWDEQYF. The DNA for the CDR3 is TGTGCCAGCAGTGAATGGTGGGACGAGCAGTACTTC.

This clonotype was seen many times. The chain couples TRBV12-3 or TRBV12-4 to TRBJ2-5, with no clear D. V was trimmed by 8 bases and J by 2 bases, leaving 12 bases between them. CDR3 length: 13 residues. The CDR3 DNA is TGTGCCAGCCTCATACAGTGGCAAGAGACCCAGTACTTC. Protein: CASLIQWQETQYF.

This clonotype appeared many times. This rearrangement joins TRBV11-2 to TRBJ2-1, with 8 bases identical to TRBD1. Trimming removed 1 base from V and 7 bases from J; junction bases left unmatched: 0. Looked up from germline, CDR1 is SGHAT and CDR2 is FQNNGV. The CDR3 spans 13 residues. The CDR3 reads CASSLGTGNEQFF. CDR3 sequence (DNA): TGTGCCAGCAGCTTAGGGACAGGGAATGAGCAGTTCTTC.

This clonotype was picked up many times. This chain links TRBV12-3 or TRBV12-4 with TRBJ2-1; 9 nucleotides align to TRBD2. The CDR3 runs 14 residues. V gave up 3 bases and J gave up 10 bases; unmatched junction bases: 7. The CDR3 coding sequence is TGTGCCAGCAGTTTTTTGGGACTAGCAGGCGAGCAGTTCTTC. Protein: CASSFLGLAGEQFF.

V and J are TRBV5-1 and TRBJ2-1, with TRBD2 matching 7 bases. Germline-derived CDR1 and CDR2 are SGHRS and YFSETQ. CDR3 length equals 16 residues. J gave up 4 bases and V 4 bases, and 11 bases lay outside the gene matches. CDR3 DNA sequence: TGCGCCAGCAGCCCTGATCGACTAGCAGAGTACAATGAGCAGTTCTTC. This gives the protein CASSPDRLAEYNEQFF.

The table lists this clonotype with many counts. The V call is TRBV3-1, the J call TRBJ2-2, with 8 bases that match TRBD1. The CDR3 has 16 residues. V lost 6 bases, J lost 0 bases, and 6 bases stayed unmatched. The germline CDR1 and CDR2 sequences are LGHDT and YNNKEL (reference sequence). The CDR3: CASRMGRGPNTGELFF. The CDR3 DNA is TGTGCCAGCAGAATGGGCAGGGGGCCGAACACCGGGGAGCTGTTTTTT.

V gene TRBV5-1 combines with J gene TRBJ2-5; 11 bases match TRBD2. The CDR3 sequence is 15 residues long. Germline loops: CDR1 SGHRS, CDR2 YFSETQ. The junction had 8 bases not matched to a gene; V was cut back by 7 bases and J by 3 bases. CDR3 sequence (DNA): TGCGCCAGCTATCTAGCGGGGGGCCCAGAAGAGACCCAGTACTTC. Translating it yields CASYLAGGPEETQYF.

This sequence joins TRBV7-8 and TRBJ2-3, with 14 bases aligning to TRBD2. CDR1 is SGHVS, CDR2 FQNEAQ, per germline. The CDR3 spans 18 residues. V was clipped by 5 bases and J by 6 bases; unmatched bases: 13. This chain's CDR3 is CASSLHRLAGGYSDTQYF. The CDR3 nucleotides are TGTGCCAGCAGCCTCCACAGACTAGCGGGAGGGTACAGTGATACGCAGTATTTT.

This clonotype came up a few times. The gene calls are TRBV18 and TRBJ2-1; 14 bases agree with TRBD2. The J segment lost 2 bases and the V segment lost 5 bases, leaving 8 bases of the junction unmatched. Germline loops: CDR1 KGHSH, CDR2 LQKENI. CDR3 length: 18 amino acids. CDR3 amino acids: CASSSGTSGRGAYNEQFF. The CDR3, as DNA: TGTGCCAGCTCATCCGGGACTAGCGGGAGAGGGGCCTACAATGAGCAGTTCTTC.

Many counts were recorded for this clonotype. The rearrangement joins TRBV5-1 to TRBJ2-7; D may be TRBD1 or TRBD2 (7 bases each). Between the trimmed V and J ends, which lost 5 bases and 1 base, there was a span of 16 bases. The CDR3 contains 15 residues. Germline V lookup: CDR1 SGHRS, CDR2 YFSETQ. CDR3 protein: CASSPQGGTSYEQYF. The DNA of the CDR3 is TGCGCCAGCAGTCCCCAGGGGGGGACTTCCTACGAGCAGTACTTC.